This is a list of T cell receptor beta chains from one sample in a study of blood T cell repertoires in COVID-19. Sequenced by immunoSEQ multiplex PCR; TCRdb stores in-frame clones only, minus some. The sample shows 150,000 to 200,000 clones, more than 75% of them seen only once. Sequencing used peripheral blood. These receptors came from a middle-aged woman with COVID-19, enrolled during active disease. Each CDR3 is given with its conserved first and last residue. D genes are given only for firm matches. The size entry is marked missing in some rows and otherwise reads once, few, many or a size class.

>-|TRBJ2-1|TRBV11-2|TRBD1
CASSLEATGYEQFF
TGTGCCAGCAGCTTAGAGGCGACAGGGTATGAGCAGTTCTTC
>few|TRBJ2-2|TRBV9|TRBD2
CASSVMGLAGAVGELFF
TGTGCCAGCAGCGTAATGGGACTAGCGGGAGCGGTCGGGGAGCTGTTTTTT
>-|TRBJ2-3|TRBV10-3|-
CAIRLAKQDTQYF
TGTGCCATCAGGCTAGCCAAGCAAGATACGCAGTATTTT
>-|TRBJ2-7|TRBV11-2|TRBD2
CASSLDRLPGGSYEQYF
TGTGCCAGCAGCTTAGATCGCCTTCCGGGGGGATCCTACGAGCAGTACTTC
>-|TRBJ2-5|TRBV6-1|-
CASSDHQGGKETQYF
TGTGCCAGCAGTGACCACCAGGGGGGTAAAGAGACCCAGTACTTC
>-|TRBJ1-6|TRBV21-1|-
CASSQSGRGRTLHF
TGTGCCAGCAGCCAAAGCGGGCGGGGAAGGACCCTCCACTTT
>-|TRBJ2-7|TRBV7-9|-
CASRWDNTYEQYF
TGTGCCAGCAGATGGGACAACACCTACGAGCAGTACTTC
>-|TRBJ2-2|TRBV6-4|TRBD1
CASSLTGGTGELFF
TGTGCCAGCAGCCTAACAGGGGGCACCGGGGAGCTGTTTTTT
>-|TRBJ1-5|TRBV6-5|-
CASGGGYYQPQHF
TGTGCCAGCGGCGGGGGCTACTATCAGCCCCAGCATTTT
>-|TRBJ1-5|TRBV7-6|-
CASSPERAKSNQPQHF
TGTGCCAGCAGCCCCGAGAGGGCCAAGAGCAATCAGCCCCAGCATTTT
>-|TRBJ2-2|TRBV2|TRBD2
CASTKRENTGELFF
TGTGCCAGCACGAAGCGGGAGAACACCGGGGAGCTGTTTTTT
>-|TRBJ1-2|TRBV7-8|-
CASSHSSDYGYTF
TGTGCCAGCAGTCACTCCTCGGACTATGGCTACACCTTC
>many|TRBJ2-7|TRBV7-6|TRBD2
CASSLEVSGTIYEQYF
TGTGCCAGCAGCTTAGAGGTTAGCGGGACCATCTACGAGCAGTACTTC
>-|TRBJ2-1|TRBV19|-
CASSIDLASHEQFF
TGTGCCAGTAGTATTGACCTAGCGTCCCATGAGCAGTTCTTC
>-|TRBJ2-4|TRBV6-5|-
CASQGWGETENIQYF
TGTGCCAGCCAGGGTTGGGGGGAAACAGAAAACATTCAGTACTTC
>few|TRBJ2-2|TRBV7-9|TRBD2
CASSGTAGGPTGELFF
TGTGCCAGCTCAGGGACCGCGGGAGGGCCTACCGGGGAGCTGTTTTTT
>-|TRBJ1-3|TRBV7-2|TRBD1
CASSLRDRAGNTIYF
TGTGCCAGCAGCTTAAGGGACAGGGCTGGAAACACCATATATTTT
>-|TRBJ2-2|TRBV30|-
CAWSRQLATGELFF
TGTGCCTGGAGCAGACAGTTAGCAACCGGGGAGCTGTTTTTT
>-|TRBJ2-3|TRBV4-2|TRBD2
CASSQDKTSGSDTQYF
TGTGCCAGCAGCCAAGATAAGACTAGCGGGAGTGATACGCAGTATTTT
>-|TRBJ2-3|TRBV5-5|-
CASSLEGGGHTQYF
TGTGCCAGCAGCTTGGAGGGGGGAGGGCATACGCAGTATTTT
>-|TRBJ1-3|TRBV10-3|-
CAIRASRSTTGNTIYF
TGTGCCATCAGAGCTTCCAGAAGCACTACTGGAAACACCATATATTTT
>-|TRBJ2-3|TRBV6-5|TRBD2
CASSPLAGGEGTQYF
TGTGCCAGCAGTCCACTAGCGGGAGGCGAGGGGACGCAGTATTTT
>-|TRBJ1-6|TRBV9|TRBD1
CASSPRTGGNSPLHF
TGTGCCAGCAGCCCCCGGACAGGGGGGAATTCACCCCTCCACTTT
>-|TRBJ2-5|TRBV4-1|-
CASSLLQGRETQYF
TGCGCCAGCAGCCTCCTACAGGGCCGGGAGACCCAGTACTTC
>once|TRBJ1-4|TRBV6-5|TRBD1
CASTIRTGGSGKLFF
TGTGCCAGCACCATAAGGACAGGGGGCTCTGGGAAACTGTTTTTT
>-|TRBJ2-2|TRBV7-9|-
CASSLVWDSNTGELFF
TGTGCCAGCAGCTTAGTATGGGACTCCAACACCGGGGAGCTGTTTTTT
>many|TRBJ1-2|TRBV19|TRBD1
CASAGGWDGYTF
TGTGCCAGTGCAGGGGGCTGGGATGGCTACACCTTC
>-|TRBJ2-1|TRBV19|-
CASNPTSSYNEQFF
TGTGCCAGTAACCCCACCAGCTCCTACAATGAGCAGTTCTTC